A selection of T cell receptor beta chains follows, all from one sample in a study of blood T cell repertoires in COVID-19. TCRdb's table, derived via immunoSEQ multiplex PCR, lists solely in-frame clones and lacks some. In the table there are 300,000 to 500,000 clones, over 75% of which are singletons. The sequenced material came from PBMCs or T cells enriched from blood (not recorded which). The receptors were gathered from a young woman with acute COVID-19. Each CDR3 is given without its conserved first and last residue.

>TRBV6-5
ASSYSGDFTYEQY
>TRBV6-4
ASSDSIGYT
>TRBV2
ASRGQGEGTEAF
>TRBV19
ASGVSPLH
>TRBV24-1
ATSQDRGTNYEQY
>TRBV7-9
ASSLALDSSYEQY
>TRBV6-1
ASSERSGTSSYEQY
>TRBV12-3/TRBV12-4
ASSFYGDPEQF
>TRBV19
ASTTGGHYGYT
>TRBV6-4
ASSDTAVGANVLT
>TRBV5-6
ASSLGQGPYEKLF
>TRBV7-9
ASSTPGEGSGANVLT
>TRBV7-9
ASSLGQVNTEAF
>TRBV19
ASSPPRTENYGYT
>TRBV7-6
ASSPRDGGTEQY
>TRBV10-1
ASSELRYNEQF
>TRBV29-1
SATTGIAYEQY
>TRBV7-6
ASSPGQGSGADYGYT
>TRBV2
ASNAGTATNYGYT
>TRBV19
AARGGESSGNTIY
>TRBV7-9
ASSSRDMYNEKLF
>TRBV27
ASSSWALNTEAF
>TRBV9
ASSPRDRVYEKLF
>TRBV2
ASLGTGISYNSPLH
>TRBV5-6
ASSWGTGRKLF
>TRBV24-1
ATRATRGGPYEQY
>TRBV5-8
ASRVDRFSSYNEQF
>TRBV11-3
ASSLDPSHNEQF
>TRBV15
ATSRDRGLGEKLF
>TRBV7-9
ASSLGEGQGETEAF
>TRBV18
ASCPTRTGQGYEQY
>TRBV28
ATGTRYNEQF
>TRBV7-2
ASSRDSLDYGYT
>TRBV25-1
ASSELAGAVRETQY
>TRBV30
AWSEERVHEQY
>TRBV7-2
ASSLGPSNYGYT
>TRBV30
AWSVARANQPQH
>TRBV4-1
ASSQGRLRPDQPQH
>TRBV5-6
ASSSGTGIPYEQY
>TRBV5-1
ASRVTVSYEQY
>TRBV5-4
ASSLPQGRESF
>TRBV7-2
ASSSPFRANTGELF
>TRBV9
ASSVEGTGGSPLH
>TRBV7-9
ASSRGLAGGTDTQY
>TRBV7-9
ASSLGESTNTGELF
>TRBV9
ASSVAGTNTGELF
>TRBV10-3
AIWSGDNTGELF
>TRBV24-1
ATSDLATSGNEQF
>TRBV5-4
ASRTDNEQF
>TRBV5-1
ASSLAGLYNSPLH
>TRBV7-2
ASSLARTPAGTEAF
>TRBV4-1
ASSQGYGGAVDTQY
>TRBV27
ASSRRYTSSYNSPLH